This TCR beta chain was captured in a study of T cell responses to AZD1222 COVID-19 vaccine. Of note for this clone: What it binds is not known.

Study-wide results and caveats: Vaccine-associated CD4 TCRs ranged over spike, dominating at 160-218 and 743-854.

Clones were read by immunoSEQ multiplex PCR, and TCRdb kept only the in-frame ones, dropping some. This sample has 95,000 to 110,000 clones, with approximately 90% found just once. In germline, CDR1 is MNHNY, CDR2 SVGAGI (reference sequence). CDR3 size: 14 residues. V dropped 5 bases and J dropped 1; count of bases not matched to a gene: 2. Source: peripheral blood, taken 28 days after the second AZD1222 dose. The chain carries TRBV6-6 and TRBJ1-5; TRBD1 agrees at 7 bases. This sequence was found in an adult who received the AZD1222 COVID-19 vaccine. As DNA, the CDR3 is TGTGCCAGCAGTCGACAGGGAAGCAATCAGCCCCAGCATTTT. Its protein is CASSRQGSNQPQHF.